This TCR beta chain originates from a study of T cell clonotyping in hematopoietic cell transplantation. The protocol was immunoSEQ multiplex PCR, while the TCRdb copy is restricted to in-frame clones and leaves out a portion. The table has around 37,000 clones, 95% seen once. The ends were cut back, 1 base at V and 2 bases at J, with 10 bases in the middle. The germline gives CDR1 SGHTA, CDR2 FQGNSA. CDR3 length: 15 residues. Points from the study as a whole: Few recipient clonotypes overlapped donors; over 95% were de novo at given depth.

As to this clone: Its specificity is unknown.

The chain couples TRBV7-2 to TRBJ2-3; D is undetermined. This receptor was identified in a man aged 30 to 39 in good health. Some clones in this sample may be carry-over from other donors' samples. Sequencing used peripheral blood mononuclear cells. CDR3: CASSLGFGFTDTQYF. The CDR3 DNA follows: TGTGCCAGCAGCTTAGGGTTTGGGTTCACAGATACGCAGTATTTT. The entire variable domain, with the rest obtained from reference TRBV7-2 and TRBJ2-3, is as follows: GAGVSQSPSNKVTEKGKDVELRCDPISGHTALYWYRQSLGQGLEFLIYFQGNSAPDKSGLPSDRFSAERTGGSVSTLTIQRTQQEDSAVYLCASSLGFGFTDTQYFGPGTRLTVL.